The 12 T cell receptor beta chains listed next were all sequenced from one sample in a study of T cell responses to AZD1222 COVID-19 vaccine. Method: immunoSEQ multiplex PCR; TCRdb's copy keeps in-frame clones and lacks some. The sample consists of about 200,000 clones, 90% to 95% of them appearing once. Sequences were derived from peripheral blood, sampled 28 days after the second AZD1222 dose. These receptors all come from an adult who received the AZD1222 COVID-19 vaccine.

The V and J genes are TRBV30 and TRBJ2-2; D remains ambiguous. The germline gives CDR1 GTSNPN, CDR2 SVGIG (reference sequence). There are 13 residues in the CDR3. Trimming pared 4 bases from V and 2 bases from J, leaving 8 bases between. CDR3 sequence reads: CAWTIPNTGELFF. As DNA, the CDR3 is TGTGCCTGGACAATACCCAACACCGGGGAGCTGTTTTTT.

The V gene is TRBV5-1, the J gene TRBJ1-2, with D unresolved. The V gene's germline CDR1 is SGHRS and CDR2 YFSETQ. V was cut by 2 bases and J by 7 bases, with 12 bases left in between. The CDR3 spans 13 residues. The DNA for the CDR3 is TGCGCCAGCAGCTTCAATCAGGACCTTGGCTACACCTTC. Amino acid sequence: CASSFNQDLGYTF.

The CDR3 bases are TGTGCCAGCAGTGAAGCTTCGGGACAGGGAACCGGGGAGCTGTTTTTT. Translated: CASSEASGQGTGELFF. The chain is built from TRBV6-1 and TRBJ2-2; TRBD1 matches at 9 bases. V was pared by 0 bases and J by 5 bases, with 4 bases of the junction left unmatched. In germline, CDR1 is MNHNS, CDR2 SASEGT. The CDR3 loop spans 16 amino acids.

The V gene is TRBV9, the J gene TRBJ2-3; TRBD2 matches 10 bases. The junction had 2 bases not matched to a gene; V was cut back by 3 bases and J by 1 base. The CDR3 spans 15 residues. Germline V lookup: CDR1 SGDLS, CDR2 YYNGEE. DNA for the CDR3: TGTGCCAGCAGCGCGGGGACTAGCGGCACAGATACGCAGTATTTT. Its protein is CASSAGTSGTDTQYF.

The rearrangement joins TRBV5-6 to TRBJ1-3; D is perhaps TRBD1 (5 bases). Germline assignment: CDR1 SGHDT and CDR2 YYEEEE. V was trimmed by 4 bases and J by 4 bases, leaving 12 bases between them. The CDR3 covers 14 residues. The CDR3 nucleotides are TGTGCCAGCAGCCCATTGACAGCGGGAAACACCATATATTTT. Amino acid sequence: CASSPLTAGNTIYF.

The gene calls are TRBV5-1 and TRBJ1-2, with a weak D call TRBD1 (5 bases). This CDR3 spans 14 amino acids. Germline CDR1 reads SGHRS; CDR2 reads YFSETQ. V lost 4 bases, J lost 3 bases, and 13 bases lay in between. The CDR3 is CASSVGRIDYGYTF. The CDR3 DNA reads TGCGCCAGCAGCGTGGGACGGATTGACTATGGCTACACCTTC.

The chain joins TRBV10-2 to TRBJ2-6; D is tentatively TRBD1 or TRBD2 (5 bases each). The germline V gene encodes CDR1 WSHSY and CDR2 SAAADI. Deletions cut 4 bases from V and 3 bases from J, with 16 bases between. CDR3 length equals 17 residues. The chain's CDR3 is CASSGSGSVGGANVLTF. CDR3 DNA: TGCGCCAGCAGTGGTTCAGGGAGTGTAGGTGGGGCCAACGTCCTGACTTTC.

This chain connects TRBV5-1 to TRBJ2-7; no clear D. V was pared by 0 bases and J by 7 bases, with 8 bases between. Germline V CDR1 and CDR2: SGHRS, YFSETQ. The CDR3 consists of 12 residues. For the CDR3, the DNA is TGCGCCAGCAGCTTGGCCGGGCTTGAGCAGTACTTC. Amino acids: CASSLAGLEQYF. The full variable domain, with the rest looked up from reference TRBV5-1 and TRBJ2-7, is KAGVTQTPRYLIKTRGQQVTLSCSPISGHRSVSWYQQTPGQGLQFLFEYFSETQRNKGNFPGRFSGRQFSNSRSEMNVSTLELGDSALYLCASSLAGLEQYFGPGTRLTVT.

The CDR3 bases are TGCGCCAGCAGTACAGGAAGTGGTGAAGCTTTCTTT. It codes for CASSTGSGEAFF. The rearrangement joins TRBV10-1 to TRBJ1-1; D is possibly TRBD1 (5 bases). V lost 5 bases to trimming and J lost 7 bases, with 11 bases between them. This CDR3 comprises 12 residues. CDR1 and CDR2 (germline): WNHNN, SYGVQD (reference sequence).

The chain carries TRBV5-1 and TRBJ1-6; 7 positions agree with TRBD1. Germline assignment: CDR1 SGHRS and CDR2 YFSETQ. With 4 bases clipped from V and 9 bases from J, the junction kept 16 bases outside the gene matches. The CDR3 contains 17 residues. The CDR3 DNA reads as TGCGCCAGCAGCGTGATCATTCCGGGACAGCATAGTTCACCCCTCCACTTT. This codes for CASSVIIPGQHSSPLHF. Complete variable domain (other parts from reference TRBV5-1 and TRBJ1-6): KAGVTQTPRYLIKTRGQQVTLSCSPISGHRSVSWYQQTPGQGLQFLFEYFSETQRNKGNFPGRFSGRQFSNSRSEMNVSTLELGDSALYLCASSVIIPGQHSSPLHFGNGTRLTVT.

The V and J genes are TRBV6-5 and TRBJ2-5; TRBD2 is a possible D gene (6 bases). V was shortened by 0 bases and J by 5 bases, with 10 bases between the two germline ends. Germline V gives CDR1 MNHEY, CDR2 SVGAGI. The CDR3 covers 14 residues. The CDR3 DNA reads TGTGCCAGCAGTTACTCCTGGGGGGAGGAGACCCAGTACTTC. Protein: CASSYSWGEETQYF.

The chain joins TRBV5-1 to TRBJ1-4, with D possibly TRBD1 on 5 matching bases. Trimming cost V 0 bases and J 11 bases, with 17 bases left between them. Germline-derived CDR1 and CDR2 are SGHRS and YFSETQ. The CDR3 has 15 residues. CDR3 amino acids: CASSLEGTPTEKLFF. The CDR3 nucleotides are TGCGCCAGCAGCTTGGAAGGGACTCCTACCGAGAAACTGTTTTTT.